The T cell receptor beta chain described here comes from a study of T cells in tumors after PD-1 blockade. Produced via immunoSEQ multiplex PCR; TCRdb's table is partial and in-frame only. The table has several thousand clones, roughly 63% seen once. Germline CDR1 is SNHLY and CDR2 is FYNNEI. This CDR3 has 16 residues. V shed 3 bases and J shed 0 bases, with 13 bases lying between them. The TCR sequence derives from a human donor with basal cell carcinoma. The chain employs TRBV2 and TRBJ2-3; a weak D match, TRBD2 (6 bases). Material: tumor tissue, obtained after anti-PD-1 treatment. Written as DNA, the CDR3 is TGTGCCAGCAGTGATCCGGGAGACCCGAGCACAGATACGCAGTATTTT. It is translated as CASSDPGDPSTDTQYF. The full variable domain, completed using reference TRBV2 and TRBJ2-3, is EPEVTQTPSHQVTQMGQEVILRCVPISNHLYFYWYRQILGQKVEFLVSFYNNEISEKSEIFDDQFSVERPDGSNFTLKIRSTKLEDSAMYFCASSDPGDPSTDTQYFGPGTRLTVL.